This note documents a single T cell receptor (beta chain) sequence. Roughly 0.45 to 1 ug RNA was reverse transcribed with random hexamers. TCRdb processed the immunoSEQ multiplex PCR reads anew with MiXCR; each CDR3 protein has one entry. The data show some 300,000 distinct CDR3 sequences, 70% to 90% seen once. This entry comes from a study of CD8 T cells in Susac syndrome. Trimming cost V 4 bases and J 1 base, with 8 bases left between them. This CDR3 spans 13 amino acids. Germline V gives CDR1 SGHTA, CDR2 FQGTGA. The sample taken for sequencing was CD8+ T cells from PBMCs. The V and J genes are TRBV7-3 and TRBJ2-7, with D unresolved. This receptor was taken from a human donor with multiple sclerosis. The CDR3 region has the DNA TGTGCCAGCAGCTCACAGCCGTCCTACGAGCAGTACTTC. This sequence encodes CASSSQPSYEQYF.